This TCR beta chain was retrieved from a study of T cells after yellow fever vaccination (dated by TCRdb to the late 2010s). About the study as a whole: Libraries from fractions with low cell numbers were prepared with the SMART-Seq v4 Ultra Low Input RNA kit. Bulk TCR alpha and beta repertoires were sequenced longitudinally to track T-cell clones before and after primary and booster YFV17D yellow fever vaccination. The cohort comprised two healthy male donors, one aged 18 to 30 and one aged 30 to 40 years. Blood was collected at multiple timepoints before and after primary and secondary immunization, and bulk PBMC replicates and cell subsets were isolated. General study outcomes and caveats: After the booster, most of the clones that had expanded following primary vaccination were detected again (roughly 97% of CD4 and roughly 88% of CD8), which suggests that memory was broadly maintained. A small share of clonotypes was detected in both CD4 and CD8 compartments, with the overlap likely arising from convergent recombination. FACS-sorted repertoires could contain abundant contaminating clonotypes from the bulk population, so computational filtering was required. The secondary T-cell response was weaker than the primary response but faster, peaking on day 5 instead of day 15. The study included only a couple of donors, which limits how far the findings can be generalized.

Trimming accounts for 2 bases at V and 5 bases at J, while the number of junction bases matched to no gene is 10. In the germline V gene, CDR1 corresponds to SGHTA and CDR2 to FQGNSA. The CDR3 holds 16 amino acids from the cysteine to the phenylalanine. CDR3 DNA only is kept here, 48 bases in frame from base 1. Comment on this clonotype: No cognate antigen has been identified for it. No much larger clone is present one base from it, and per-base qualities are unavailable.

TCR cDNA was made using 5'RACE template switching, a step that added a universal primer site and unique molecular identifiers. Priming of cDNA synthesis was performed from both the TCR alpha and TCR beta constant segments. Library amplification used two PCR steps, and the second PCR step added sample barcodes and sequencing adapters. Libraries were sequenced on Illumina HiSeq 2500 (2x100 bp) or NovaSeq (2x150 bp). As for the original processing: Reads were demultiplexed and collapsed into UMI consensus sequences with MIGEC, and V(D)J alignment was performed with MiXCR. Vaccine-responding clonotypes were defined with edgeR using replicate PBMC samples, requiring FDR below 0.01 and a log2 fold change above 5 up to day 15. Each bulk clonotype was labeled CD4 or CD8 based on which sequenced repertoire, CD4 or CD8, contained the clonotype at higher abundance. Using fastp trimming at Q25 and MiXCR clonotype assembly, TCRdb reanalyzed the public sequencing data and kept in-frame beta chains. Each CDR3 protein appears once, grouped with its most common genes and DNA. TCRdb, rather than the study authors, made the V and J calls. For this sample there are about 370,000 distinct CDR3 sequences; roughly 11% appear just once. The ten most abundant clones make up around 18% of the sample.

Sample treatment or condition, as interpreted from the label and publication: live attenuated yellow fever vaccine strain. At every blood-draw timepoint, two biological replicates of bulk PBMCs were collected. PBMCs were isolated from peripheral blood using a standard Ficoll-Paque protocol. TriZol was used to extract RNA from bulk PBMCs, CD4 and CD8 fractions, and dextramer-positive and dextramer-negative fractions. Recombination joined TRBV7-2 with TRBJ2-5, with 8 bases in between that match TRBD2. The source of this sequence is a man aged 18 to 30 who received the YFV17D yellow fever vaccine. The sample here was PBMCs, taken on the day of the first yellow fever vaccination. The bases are TGTGCCAGCAGCTTAAATGTCGCGGGGGGCGGGGAGACCCAGTACTTC. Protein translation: CASSLNVAGGGETQYF. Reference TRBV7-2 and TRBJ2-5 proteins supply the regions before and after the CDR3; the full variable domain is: GAGVSQSPSNKVTEKGKDVELRCDPISGHTALYWYRQSLGQGLEFLIYFQGNSAPDKSGLPSDRFSAERTGGSVSTLTIQRTQQEDSAVYLCASSLNVAGGGETQYFGPGTRLLVL.